This passage covers 6 T cell receptor beta chains from one sample sequenced in a study of OX40 agonist ivuxolimab in advanced cancers. Data came from immunoSEQ multiplex PCR; TCRdb stores just in-frame clones and leaves some out. The sample has under 70,000 clones, roughly nine tenths seen once. Sequencing was performed on CD4+ or CD8+ T cells sorted from blood, taken in a trial of the OX40 agonist ivuxolimab. These receptors came from an adult with an advanced solid tumor such as melanoma, head and neck, liver or kidney cancer.

V and J are TRBV28 and TRBJ2-7; TRBD1 is a possible D gene (6 bases). CDR1 MDHEN and CDR2 SYDVKM come from the germline V gene. This CDR3 region has 12 residues. Between the trimmed V and J ends, which lost 6 bases and 2 bases, there was a span of 8 bases. The CDR3 DNA is TGTGCCAGCAGGAGGACAGCCTACGAGCAGTACTTC. It encodes CASRRTAYEQYF.

The chain is built from TRBV10-1 and TRBJ2-7; 9 positions match TRBD1. Looked up from germline, CDR1 is WNHNN and CDR2 is SYGVQD (reference sequence). This CDR3 comprises 12 residues. V gave up 10 bases and J gave up 6 bases; unmatched junction bases: 7. This chain's CDR3 is CATSPGQGEQYF. The CDR3 nucleotides are TGCGCCACCTCCCCGGGACAGGGCGAGCAGTACTTC.

V gene TRBV28 combines with J gene TRBJ1-2; D is possibly TRBD1 (5 bases). V was cut by 5 bases and J by 1 base, with 11 bases left in between. The CDR3 is 14 residues long. Germline V lookup: CDR1 MDHEN, CDR2 SYDVKM. CDR3 in amino acids: CASSPAGVNYGYTF. DNA of the CDR3: TGTGCCAGCAGTCCCGCGGGGGTTAACTATGGCTACACCTTC.

The chain is built from TRBV4-2 and TRBJ2-5, with TRBD2 identical over 8 bases. Trimming at V came to 1 base and at J to 5 bases, leaving 9 bases not matched to a gene. CDR3 length equals 16 residues. Germline V gives CDR1 LGHNA, CDR2 YNFKEQ. CDR3 amino acids: CASSQGGSGGGETQYF. In DNA form, the CDR3 reads TGTGCCAGCAGCCAAGGTGGAAGCGGCGGGGGGGAGACCCAGTACTTC.

This chain connects TRBV6-5 to TRBJ2-7, with D possibly matching TRBD2 (5 bases). The germline CDR1 and CDR2 sequences are MNHEY and SVGAGI. The CDR3 spans 11 residues. V was pared by 5 bases and J by 3 bases, with 5 bases between. The CDR3 sequence is CASSEGYEQYF. CDR3 nucleotides: TGTGCCAGCAGTGAGGGCTACGAGCAGTACTTC.

The chain joins TRBV7-2 to TRBJ2-1, with 10 bases fitting TRBD2. Germline V gene lookup returns CDR1 SGHTA and CDR2 FQGNSA. J was trimmed by 7 bases and V by 1 base; bases with no gene match: 10. The CDR3 contains 17 residues. The chain's CDR3 is CASSLVGLLAGRNEQFF. CDR3 DNA sequence: TGTGCCAGCAGCTTAGTCGGTCTACTAGCGGGAAGGAATGAGCAGTTCTTC.